This TCR beta chain was recovered during a study of tumor-infiltrating lymphocytes in oesophageal squamous cell carcinoma. Via MiXCR, TCRdb re-called the PCR reads, giving one row per CDR3 protein. The data hold 20,000 to 25,000 distinct CDR3 sequences, with over 30% observed a single time. The CDR3 has 14 amino acids. V gave up 4 bases and J gave up 0 bases, with 9 bases separating them. The V gene's germline CDR1 is SGHRS and CDR2 YFSETQ. The chain uses TRBV5-1 and TRBJ2-3; the D gene is possibly TRBD1 (6 bases). This receptor was identified in a female donor with esophageal squamous cell carcinoma. The sample was esophageal tumor tissue. The CDR3 spells CASSPGASTDTQYF. Written as DNA, the CDR3 is TGCGCCAGCAGCCCAGGGGCCAGCACAGATACGCAGTATTTT.